The 32 T cell receptor beta chains presented below share a single source sample, sequenced in a study of blood T cells in healthy people across ages (dated by TCRdb to the mid-2010s). The library relied on 5' RACE. The sequencing machine was an Illumina HiSeq 2500. The second PCR ran for about 7 to 11 cycles and used a J-beta primer mix along with a sample-barcoded 5' primer. TCRdb reworked the public reads: Q25 trimming with fastp, MiXCR clone assembly, productive beta chains retained. When rows share a CDR3 protein, they turn into one entry using the most common DNA and genes. The sample table shows more than 1 million distinct CDR3 sequences, and under 55% are seen once. Approximately 19% of the sample is taken by the ten largest. What was sequenced was blood. These receptors were collected from a woman aged 55-70 years in good health.

V is TRBV2 and J is TRBJ1-1, with TRBD1 matching 10 bases. The germline V gene encodes CDR1 SNHLY and CDR2 FYNNEI. V lost 5 bases and J lost 3; bases outside the gene matches: 6. The length of the CDR3 is 15 residues. The CDR3 spells CASSPTGGRDTEAFF. CDR3 sequence (DNA): TGTGCCAGCAGTCCGACAGGGGGCAGGGACACTGAAGCTTTCTTT.

V gene TRBV6-5 combines with J gene TRBJ2-4, with 11 bases aligning to TRBD2. The DNA end lines up better with TRBJ2-7; the J call may be wrong. Germline values: CDR1 MNHEY, CDR2 SVGAGI. This CDR3 is 18 amino acids long. The CDR3 DNA is TGTGCCAGCAGTTACGGCGGACTAGCGGGTGCTGGTATGTACGAGCAGTACTTC. It yields the protein CASSYGGLAGAGMYEQYF.

This chain uses TRBV7-8 with TRBJ2-3; no firm D call. Trimming shortened V by 1 base and J by 2 bases, and 13 bases separated the two germline ends. This CDR3 is built from 16 residues. Germline CDR1 and CDR2: SGHVS and FQNEAQ. The CDR3 nucleotides read TGTGCCAGCAGCTTAGAACGCGCCCTCGCCACAGATACGCAGTATTTT. Amino acid sequence: CASSLERALATDTQYF.

The chain recombines TRBV5-1 with TRBJ2-1, with TRBD2 identical over 7 bases. V gave up 4 bases and J gave up 12 bases; unmatched junction bases: 10. Germline CDR1 is SGHRS and CDR2 is YFSETQ. The CDR3 contains 13 residues. The chain's CDR3 is CASSRRSGGGQFF. The CDR3 DNA is TGCGCCAGCAGCCGGAGGTCCGGCGGGGGGCAGTTCTTC.

This sequence joins TRBV10-3 and TRBJ2-2, with TRBD2 matching over 13 bases. The V segment lost 4 bases and the J segment 4 bases; nucleotides outside the gene matches: 6. CDR1 and CDR2 (germline): ENHRY, SYGVKD. The CDR3 length is 17 residues. Here the CDR3 reads CAISVRLAGGSTGELFF. As DNA, the CDR3 is TGTGCCATCAGTGTAAGACTAGCGGGAGGAAGCACCGGGGAGCTGTTTTTT.

This clonotype was detected a few times. The V gene is TRBV14, the J gene TRBJ2-4, with TRBD1 matching over 10 bases. V trimming: 1 base; J trimming: 3 bases; junction bases outside the gene matches: 3. The CDR3 has 16 residues. Per germline, CDR1 SGHDN and CDR2 FVKESK. DNA of the CDR3: TGTGCCAGCAGCCAAGCCGGGACAGGGGACAAAAACATTCAGTACTTC. Translating gives CASSQAGTGDKNIQYF.

Notes on this clonotype: It is unclear where the CDR3 begins or ends on the DNA, so no DNA is shown, and the CDR3 is as TCRdb lists it. The chain employs TRBV27 and TRBJ2-5; the table's D call, TRBD1, was not checked against the DNA. 13 amino acids form the CDR3, both terminal residues included. In germline, CDR1 is MNHEY, CDR2 SMNVEV (reference sequence). This CDR3 reads CASTWGQGAIKYF.

The CDR3 coding sequence is TGCAGTGCTATCGCCCCGAGCCGGGACAGGGCCTACGAGCAGTACTTC. Its translation is CSAIAPSRDRAYEQYF. The chain is built from TRBV20-1 and TRBJ2-7; 9 bases match TRBD1. Germline V CDR1 and CDR2: DFQATT, SNEGSKA (reference sequence). This CDR3 has 16 amino acids. With V trimmed by 4 bases and J by 2 bases, 12 bases remained unmatched.

The chain employs TRBV20-1 and TRBJ2-1, with 7 bases lining up with TRBD2. CDR3 length: 16 residues. Germline loops: CDR1 DFQATT, CDR2 SNEGSKA (reference sequence). Germline trimming cut 3 bases from V and 5 bases from J; bases unmatched to any gene: 13. CDR3 region: CSASPASGRGNNEQFF. CDR3 nucleotide sequence: TGCAGTGCTAGTCCGGCTAGCGGACGAGGGAACAATGAGCAGTTCTTC.

The chain uses TRBV6-5 and TRBJ2-5, with 12 bases fitting TRBD2. CDR1 and CDR2 from the germline V gene are MNHEY and SVGAGI. The CDR3 length is 13 residues. The ends lost 5 bases at V and 11 bases at J; junction bases unmatched: 6. The CDR3 coding sequence is TGTGCCAGCAGTCGGACTAGCGGGAATGAGCAGTACTTC. This translates into CASSRTSGNEQYF.

Of note for this clonotype: One end of the junction varies from germline; a read error may be responsible. The chain is built from TRBV10-3 and TRBJ1-5; D is ambiguous. Germline values: CDR1 ENHRY, CDR2 SYGVKD. The CDR3 covers 14 residues. CDR3 in amino acids: CSISDLGPGQPQHF. The CDR3 nucleotides read TGTTCCATCAGTGATTTAGGGCCCGGGCAGCCCCAGCATTTT.

The chain couples TRBV27 to TRBJ1-4, with a possible D match to TRBD1 (5 bases). Germline CDR1 reads MNHEY; CDR2 reads SMNVEV (reference sequence). The CDR3 consists of 14 residues. With 5 bases removed from V and 6 bases from J, the gap between germline ends came to 13 bases. CDR3 in amino acids: CASSRDGLYEKLFF. DNA for the CDR3: TGTGCCAGCAGTCGGGACGGCCTTTATGAAAAACTGTTTTTT.

This clonotype was counted a few times. The CDR3 spells CSVEGPLGEQYF. DNA for the CDR3: TGCAGCGTTGAAGGTCCGCTCGGGGAGCAGTACTTC. The chain couples TRBV29-1 to TRBJ2-7; D gene unclear. The CDR3 runs to 12 residues. Trimming removed 1 base from V and 7 bases from J, with 11 bases in between. Germline-derived CDR1 and CDR2 are SQVTM and ANQGSEA.

The rearrangement uses TRBV20-1 and TRBJ2-1, with 10 positions matching TRBD2. Germline loops: CDR1 DFQATT, CDR2 SNEGSKA (reference sequence). V lost 3 bases and J lost 13; bases outside the gene matches: 15. This CDR3 spans 15 amino acids. The CDR3 DNA reads TGCAGTGCTAGGCCGGGACTAGCGAACGGAGAGACCCAGTTCTTC. The encoded protein is CSARPGLANGETQFF.

The gene calls are TRBV6-5 and TRBJ2-7, with TRBD1 matching 9 bases. Looked up from germline, CDR1 is MNHEY and CDR2 is SVGAGI. The junction had 10 bases not matched to a gene; V was cut back by 5 bases and J by 5 bases. This CDR3 has 15 residues. The CDR3 DNA sequence: TGTGCCAGCAGTAAGATGACAGGGGGTCCAAACGAGCAGTACTTC. This encodes CASSKMTGGPNEQYF.

J is TRBJ1-5 and V is TRBV5-5, with D unresolved. V lost 1 base and J 0 bases, leaving 11 bases between the germline ends. The CDR3 covers 16 residues. The germline gives CDR1 SGHKS, CDR2 YYEKEE (reference sequence). This chain's CDR3 is CASSLKGTNSNQPQHF. CDR3 nucleotides: TGTGCCAGCAGCTTGAAAGGCACTAATAGCAATCAGCCCCAGCATTTT.

The chain joins TRBV18 to TRBJ2-7, with D possibly called TRBD1 or TRBD2 (5 bases each). The CDR3 runs to 14 residues. Trimming shortened V by 0 bases and J by 5 bases, and 11 bases separated the two germline ends. Germline V gene sequence: CDR1 KGHSH, CDR2 LQKENI. CDR3 DNA sequence: TGTGCCAGCTCACCACCTTGGGGGAAGAACGAGCAGTACTTC. It encodes CASSPPWGKNEQYF.

This CDR3 is CSASPREGFEEQYF. Here the CDR3 DNA reads TGCAGTGCTAGCCCAAGAGAGGGGTTTGAAGAGCAGTACTTC. V gene TRBV20-1 combines with J gene TRBJ2-7; D may correspond to TRBD1 or TRBD2 (5 bases each). Trimming took 3 bases from V and 7 from J, leaving 19 bases between them. The CDR3 contains 14 residues. In germline, CDR1 is DFQATT, CDR2 SNEGSKA (reference sequence).

The rearrangement joins TRBV5-1 to TRBJ2-2, with D possibly matching TRBD2 (5 bases). The CDR3 contains 16 residues. CDR1 SGHRS and CDR2 YFSETQ come from the germline V gene. V was shortened by 0 bases and J by 1 base, with 10 bases between the two germline ends. The CDR3 here is CASSLEEGGNTGELFF. CDR3 DNA sequence: TGCGCCAGCAGCTTGGAGGAAGGAGGGAACACCGGGGAGCTGTTTTTT.

The chain employs TRBV27 and TRBJ2-1; 7 bases agree with TRBD1. The J segment lost 4 bases and the V segment lost 8 bases, leaving 8 bases of the junction unmatched. The germline gives CDR1 MNHEY, CDR2 SMNVEV (reference sequence). This CDR3 comprises 14 residues. The CDR3 DNA is TGTGCCAGCCAGGGGCAGGGGGTTTACAATGAGCAGTTCTTC. It specifies CASQGQGVYNEQFF.

The chain uses TRBV14 and TRBJ1-2; a weak D match, TRBD1 (5 bases). The CDR3 contains 15 residues. The V gene lost 0 bases and the J gene lost 4 bases, with 12 bases spanning the gap. In germline, CDR1 is SGHDN, CDR2 FVKESK. The CDR3 reads CASSQDLRGAYGYTF. Written as DNA, the CDR3 is TGTGCCAGCAGCCAAGATCTTCGGGGCGCCTATGGCTACACCTTC. Looking up the rest from reference TRBV14 and TRBJ1-2 gives the full variable domain: EAGVTQFPSHSVIEKGQTVTLRCDPISGHDNLYWYRRVMGKEIKFLLHFVKESKQDESGMPNNRFLAERTGGTYSTLKVQPAELEDSGVYFCASSQDLRGAYGYTFGSGTRLTVV.

The J gene is TRBJ1-2, the V gene TRBV20-1; D is ambiguous. V was cut by 7 bases and J by 4 bases, with 13 bases left in between. The CDR3 runs to 12 residues. Germline values: CDR1 DFQATT, CDR2 SNEGSKA (reference sequence). The CDR3 DNA follows: TGCAGTGTCCCTGACGGGATCTATGGCTACACCTTC. Residues: CSVPDGIYGYTF.

This clonotype was detected a few times. The V and J genes are TRBV4-3 and TRBJ2-7; D is undetermined. With the DNA end fitting TRBJ2-5 better, the J assignment may be wrong. The CDR3 runs to 15 residues. Looked up from germline, CDR1 is LGHNA and CDR2 is YSLEER. The CDR3 DNA reads TGCGCCAGCAGCCCAACCGGTTCACCCAAAGAGACCCAGTACTTC. Translated: CASSPTGSPKETQYF.

The chain uses TRBV2 and TRBJ2-5, with 8 bases lining up with TRBD1. The CDR3 loop spans 14 amino acids. Trimming at V came to 8 bases and at J to 4 bases, leaving 9 bases not matched to a gene. Per germline, CDR1 SNHLY and CDR2 FYNNEI. The CDR3 spells CASGSDRGGETQYF. The CDR3, as DNA: TGTGCCAGCGGTTCTGACAGGGGAGGAGAGACCCAGTACTTC.

V is TRBV7-6 and J is TRBJ2-3; TRBD2 matches 9 bases. The junction had 10 bases not matched to a gene; V was cut back by 5 bases and J by 1 base. The length of the CDR3 is 17 residues. Per germline, CDR1 SGHVS and CDR2 FNYEAQ. CDR3: CASSIGGSGSGTDTQYF. The CDR3 nucleotides read TGTGCCAGCAGCATTGGGGGTAGCGGGAGCGGCACAGATACGCAGTATTTT.

The V call is TRBV20-1, the J call TRBJ1-5; D might be TRBD1 (5 bases). V dropped 1 base and J dropped 0 bases, with 10 bases sitting between them. This CDR3 region has 15 residues. Germline V gene sequence: CDR1 DFQATT, CDR2 SNEGSKA (reference sequence). The CDR3 reads CSARAWGNSNQPQHF. In DNA, the CDR3 is TGCAGTGCTAGAGCTTGGGGGAATAGCAATCAGCCCCAGCATTTT.

The chain has TRBV7-9 and TRBJ2-5; 9 nucleotides align to TRBD1. This CDR3 contains 11 residues. After removal of 10 bases from V and 11 bases from J, the junction contained 8 bases not matched to a gene. Looked up from germline, CDR1 is SEHNR and CDR2 is FQNEAQ (reference sequence). CDR3 sequence (DNA): TGTGCCACCGACAGGGGGAATATTCAGTACTTC. It is translated as CATDRGNIQYF.

The chain combines TRBV2 with TRBJ2-4; possible D gene TRBD1, 5 bases. The J call may be in error: the DNA end matches TRBJ2-7 better. Germline CDR1 SNHLY, CDR2 FYNNEI. This CDR3 has 16 amino acids. The CDR3 sequence is CASSGQGRASTYEQYF. The CDR3, as DNA: TGTGCCAGCAGTGGCCAGGGTAGGGCTTCAACCTACGAGCAGTACTTC.

There are a few counts of this clonotype. This chain links TRBV9 with TRBJ2-5, with no clear D. V lost 0 bases to trimming and J lost 2 bases, with 8 bases between them. The CDR3 contains 14 residues. The germline V gene has CDR1 SGDLS and CDR2 YYNGEE. In nucleotides, the CDR3 is TGTGCCAGCAGCGTAGAAAGCGTTCAAGAGACCCAGTACTTC. It translates to CASSVESVQETQYF.

This clonotype has a handful of counts. This chain uses TRBV10-3 with TRBJ1-2; 7 nucleotides agree with TRBD1. CDR1 and CDR2 (germline): ENHRY, SYGVKD. There are 14 residues in the CDR3. The junction had 2 bases not matched to a gene; V was cut back by 0 bases and J by 4 bases. Here the CDR3 reads CAISESTGIYGYTF. In DNA, the CDR3 is TGTGCCATCAGTGAGTCGACAGGGATCTATGGCTACACCTTC.

This clonotype was observed a single time. The chain links TRBV28 to TRBJ2-7; D assignment may be TRBD1 or TRBD2 (5 bases each). Trimming removed 1 base from V and 11 bases from J, with 9 bases in between. Germline V gives CDR1 MDHEN, CDR2 SYDVKM. This CDR3 is built from 11 residues. The CDR3 DNA sequence: TGTGCCAGCAGTTTATACGGGGCCAAGTACTTC. It is translated as CASSLYGAKYF.

The chain combines TRBV12-3 or TRBV12-4 with TRBJ2-5, with 12 bases lining up with TRBD1. The CDR3 has 17 residues. J lost 5 bases, V lost 2 bases, and 9 bases had no gene match. CDR3: CASSLRPGQGASETQYF. CDR3 nucleotides: TGTGCCAGCAGTTTAAGACCGGGACAGGGGGCGTCGGAGACCCAGTACTTC.